The clone carrying this TCR beta chain was seen at least ten times. No antigen is known for it. The data belong to a study of human T cells and chemical hapten exposure. Study-level findings and limits: Sensitization with DPC brought no change to TCRs above 1 in 1000 in frequency.

Individual cDNA molecules (in the library) carried attached unique molecular identifiers. Each CDR3 protein is one row after TCRdb ran MiXCR on the 5' RACE reads. The sample holds about 81,000 distinct CDR3 sequences, approximately 15% seen once. Total RNA was isolated from unfractionated whole blood. V was shortened by 5 bases and J by 0 bases, with 7 bases between the two germline ends. The CDR3 sequence is 14 residues long. CDR1 MNHEY and CDR2 SVGAGI come from the germline V gene. This sequence was found in a female donor in good health. The V call is TRBV6-5, the J call TRBJ2-2; unclear D gene. Here the CDR3 DNA reads TGTGCCAGCAGTCCCCTAACGAACACCGGGGAGCTGTTTTTT. This gives the protein CASSPLTNTGELFF.